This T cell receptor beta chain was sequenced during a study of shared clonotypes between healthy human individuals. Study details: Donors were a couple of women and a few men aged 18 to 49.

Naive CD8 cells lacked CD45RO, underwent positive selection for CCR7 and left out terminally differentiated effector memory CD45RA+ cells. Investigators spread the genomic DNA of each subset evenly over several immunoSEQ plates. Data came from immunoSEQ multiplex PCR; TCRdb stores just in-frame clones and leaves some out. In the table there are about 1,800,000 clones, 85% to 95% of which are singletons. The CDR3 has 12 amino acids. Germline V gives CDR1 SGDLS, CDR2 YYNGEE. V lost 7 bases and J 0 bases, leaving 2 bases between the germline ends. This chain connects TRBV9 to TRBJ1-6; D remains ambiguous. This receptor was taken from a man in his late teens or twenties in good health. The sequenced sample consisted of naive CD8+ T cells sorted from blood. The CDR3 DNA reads TGTGCCAGCTCCTCCTATAATTCACCCCTCCACTTT. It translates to CASSSYNSPLHF.